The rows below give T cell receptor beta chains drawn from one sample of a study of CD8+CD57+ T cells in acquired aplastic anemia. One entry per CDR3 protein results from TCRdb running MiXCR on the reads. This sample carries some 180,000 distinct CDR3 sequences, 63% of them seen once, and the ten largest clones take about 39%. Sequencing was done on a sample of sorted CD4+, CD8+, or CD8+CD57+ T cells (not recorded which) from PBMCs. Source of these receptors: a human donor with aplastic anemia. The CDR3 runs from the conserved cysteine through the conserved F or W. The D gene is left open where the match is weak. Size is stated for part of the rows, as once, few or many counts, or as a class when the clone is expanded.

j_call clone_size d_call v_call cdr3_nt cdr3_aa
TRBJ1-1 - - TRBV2 TGTGCCAGCAGTGGCGTTCAGAAGTGGGACACTGAAGCTTTCTTT CASSGVQKWDTEAFF
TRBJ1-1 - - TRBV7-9 TGTGCCAGCAGCCCAGGGGTCAGGGCGAACACTGAAGCTTTCTTT CASSPGVRANTEAFF
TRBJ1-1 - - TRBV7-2 TGTGCCAGCAGCTTGTGGGAGGGGAGGGCGGGCACTGAAGCTTTCTTT CASSLWEGRAGTEAFF
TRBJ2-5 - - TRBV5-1 TGTGCCAGCATCGCGCGAGAAACGAGGGAGACCCAGTACTTC CASIARETRETQYF
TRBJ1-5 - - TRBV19 TGTGCCAGTGCTACACTGGGGGAAAGGAATCAGCCCCAGCATTTT CASATLGERNQPQHF
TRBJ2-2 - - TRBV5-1 TGCGCCAGCTTTCCGGGGGCCCACACCGGGGAGCTGTTTTTT CASFPGAHTGELFF
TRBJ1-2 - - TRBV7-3 TGTGCCAGCAGTACTCGACAGTTCAACTATGGCTACACCTTC CASSTRQFNYGYTF
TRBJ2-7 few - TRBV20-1 TGCAGTGCTAGGGTTACAGGGTACGAGCAGTACTTC CSARVTGYEQYF
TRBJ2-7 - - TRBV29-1 TGCAGCGTTGTCTCAGCGGGTGCGTGGGAGCAGTACTTC CSVVSAGAWEQYF
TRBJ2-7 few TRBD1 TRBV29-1 TGCAGCGTTCCGTCGGACAGGGGGCTGTACGAGCAGTACTTC CSVPSDRGLYEQYF